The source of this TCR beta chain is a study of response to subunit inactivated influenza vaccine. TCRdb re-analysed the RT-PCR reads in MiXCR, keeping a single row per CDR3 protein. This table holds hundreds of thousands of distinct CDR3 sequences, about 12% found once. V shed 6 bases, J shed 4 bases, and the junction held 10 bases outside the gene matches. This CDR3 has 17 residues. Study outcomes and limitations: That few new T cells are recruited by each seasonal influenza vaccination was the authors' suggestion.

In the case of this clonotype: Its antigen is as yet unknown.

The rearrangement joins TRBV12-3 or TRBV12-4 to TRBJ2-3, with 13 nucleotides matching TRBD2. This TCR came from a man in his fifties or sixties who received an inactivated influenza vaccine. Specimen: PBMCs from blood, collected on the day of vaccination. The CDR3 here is CASSYRTSGRGADTQYF. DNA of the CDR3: TGTGCCAGCAGCTATAGAACTAGCGGGAGGGGGGCAGATACGCAGTATTTT.